This paragraph reports one T cell receptor beta chain. Other DNA sequences of this sample code for an identical CDR3. This record belongs to a study of blood T cell repertoires in COVID-19. Turning to the study itself: Donors in the United States, Italy and Spain gave samples during acute or convalescent COVID-19. PBMCs, B-cell-depleted T cells, or T cells were the source of the cDNA or gDNA that made up the material.

There are 13 residues in the CDR3. Germline V gives CDR1 SGHVS, CDR2 FQNEAQ. Trimming stripped 1 base from V and 8 bases from J, with 11 bases between. Source study methods: Estimates of nucleated cell counts were drawn from the amplification of reference gene primers. Generated by immunoSEQ multiplex PCR, the TCRdb table keeps only in-frame clones and is missing some. The DNA was the basis for D and trimming; V, J and clone size are from that table. The sample holds 85,000 to 130,000 clones, around nine tenths seen once. This receptor was obtained from a man aged 70-80 years with acute or convalescent COVID-19. This chain connects TRBV7-8 to TRBJ1-2; D unclear. Sequencing was carried out using peripheral blood. The CDR3 DNA reads as TGTGCCAGCAGCTTAGGCGGGAGAGGCGGCTACACCTTC. Protein sequence: CASSLGGRGGYTF.